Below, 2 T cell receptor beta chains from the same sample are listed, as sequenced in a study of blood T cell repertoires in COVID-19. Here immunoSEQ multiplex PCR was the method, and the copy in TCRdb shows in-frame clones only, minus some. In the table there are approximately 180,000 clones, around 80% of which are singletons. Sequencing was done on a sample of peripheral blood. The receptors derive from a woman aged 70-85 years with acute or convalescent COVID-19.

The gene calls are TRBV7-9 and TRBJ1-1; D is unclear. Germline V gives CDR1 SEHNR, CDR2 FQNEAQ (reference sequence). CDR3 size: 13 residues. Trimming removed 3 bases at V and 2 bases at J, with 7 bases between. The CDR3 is CASSFRTNTEAFF. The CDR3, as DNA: TGTGCCAGCAGCTTTCGCACAAACACTGAAGCTTTCTTT.

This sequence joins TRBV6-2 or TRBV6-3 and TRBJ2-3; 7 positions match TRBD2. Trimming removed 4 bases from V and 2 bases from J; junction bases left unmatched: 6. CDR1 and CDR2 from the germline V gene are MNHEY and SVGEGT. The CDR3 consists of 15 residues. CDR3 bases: TGTGCCAGCAGTTCTTTTAGCGGGCCCACAGATACGCAGTATTTT. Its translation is CASSSFSGPTDTQYF.